The clone carrying this T cell receptor (beta chain) was counted only a few times. The CDR3 consists of 15 residues. Germline V CDR1 and CDR2: SGHNT, YYREEE (reference sequence). Germline trimming cut 4 bases from V and 7 bases from J; bases unmatched to any gene: 9. cDNA synthesis used the whole RNA isolate, giving expressed TCRB sequences. The data were produced by immunoSEQ multiplex PCR, yet TCRdb's version contains in-frame clones alone and is incomplete. The table lists 300,000 to 400,000 clones, around 13% of them singletons. The data belong to a study of beta chain features in type 1 diabetes.

The origin of this receptor is a man between 18 and 29 years old in good health. The J gene is TRBJ2-4, the V gene TRBV5-4; 9 nucleotides line up with TRBD1. The sequenced sample was naive CD4+ T cells from blood. CDR3 sequence reads: CASSRDRGMENIQYF. The CDR3 coding sequence is TGTGCCAGCAGCCGAGACAGGGGGATGGAGAACATTCAGTACTTC.